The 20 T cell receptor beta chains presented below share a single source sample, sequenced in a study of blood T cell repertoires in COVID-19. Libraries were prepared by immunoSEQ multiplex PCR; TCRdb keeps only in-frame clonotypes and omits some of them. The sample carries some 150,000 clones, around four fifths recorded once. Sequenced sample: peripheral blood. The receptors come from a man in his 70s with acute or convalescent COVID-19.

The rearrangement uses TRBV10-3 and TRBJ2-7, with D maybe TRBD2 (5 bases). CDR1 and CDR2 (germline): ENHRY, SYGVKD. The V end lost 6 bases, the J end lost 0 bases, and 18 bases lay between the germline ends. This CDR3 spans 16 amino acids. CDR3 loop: CAISNLGSNPSYEQYF. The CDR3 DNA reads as TGTGCCATCAGCAACCTAGGGAGTAACCCCTCCTACGAGCAGTACTTC.

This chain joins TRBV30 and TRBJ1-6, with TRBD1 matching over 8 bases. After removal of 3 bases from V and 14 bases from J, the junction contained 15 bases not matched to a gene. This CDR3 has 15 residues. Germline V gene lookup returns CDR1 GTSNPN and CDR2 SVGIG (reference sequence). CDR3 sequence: CAWRSGDRFGRALHF. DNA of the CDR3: TGTGCCTGGAGGTCGGGGGACAGGTTCGGTCGAGCCCTCCACTTT.

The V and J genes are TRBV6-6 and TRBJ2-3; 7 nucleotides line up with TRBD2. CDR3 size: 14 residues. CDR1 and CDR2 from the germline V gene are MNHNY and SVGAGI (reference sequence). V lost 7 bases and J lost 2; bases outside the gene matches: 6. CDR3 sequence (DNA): TGTGCCAGCATCGCGGGGGACCCCACAGATACGCAGTATTTT. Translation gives CASIAGDPTDTQYF.

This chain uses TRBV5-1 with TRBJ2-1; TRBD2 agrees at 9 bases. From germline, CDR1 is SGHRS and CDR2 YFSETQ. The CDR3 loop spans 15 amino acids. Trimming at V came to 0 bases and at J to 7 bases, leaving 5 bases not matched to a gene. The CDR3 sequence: CASSLGGGAQNEQFF. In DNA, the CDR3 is TGCGCCAGCAGCTTGGGCGGGGGGGCCCAGAATGAGCAGTTCTTC.

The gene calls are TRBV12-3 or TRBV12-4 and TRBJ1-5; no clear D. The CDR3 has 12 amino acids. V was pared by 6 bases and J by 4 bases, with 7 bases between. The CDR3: CASSSNNQPQHF. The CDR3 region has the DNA TGTGCCAGCAGCAGTAATAATCAGCCCCAGCATTTT.

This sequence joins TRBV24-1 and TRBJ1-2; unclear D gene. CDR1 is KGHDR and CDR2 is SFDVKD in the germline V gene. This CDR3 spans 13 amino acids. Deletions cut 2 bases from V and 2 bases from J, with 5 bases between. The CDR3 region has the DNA TGTGCCACCAGTGATTCGACAAACTATGGCTACACCTTC. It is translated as CATSDSTNYGYTF.

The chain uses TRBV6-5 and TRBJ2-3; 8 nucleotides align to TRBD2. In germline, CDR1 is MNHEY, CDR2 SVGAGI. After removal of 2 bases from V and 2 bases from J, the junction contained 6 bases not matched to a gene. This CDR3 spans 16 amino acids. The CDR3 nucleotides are TGTGCCAGCAGTTACGAGGTAGCGGGGTTCACAGATACGCAGTATTTT. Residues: CASSYEVAGFTDTQYF.

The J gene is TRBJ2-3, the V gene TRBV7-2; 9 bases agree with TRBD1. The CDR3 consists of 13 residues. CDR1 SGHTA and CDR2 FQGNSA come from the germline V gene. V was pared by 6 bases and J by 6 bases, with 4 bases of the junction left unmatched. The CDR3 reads CASRKQGADTQYF. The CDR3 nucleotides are TGTGCCAGCAGGAAACAGGGGGCGGATACGCAGTATTTT.

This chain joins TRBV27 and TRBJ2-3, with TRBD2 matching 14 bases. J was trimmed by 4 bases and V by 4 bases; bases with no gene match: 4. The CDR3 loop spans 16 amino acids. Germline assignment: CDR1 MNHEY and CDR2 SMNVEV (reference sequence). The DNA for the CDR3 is TGTGCCAGCAGTTGGGGACTAGCGGGGGTCCCAGATACGCAGTATTTT. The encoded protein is CASSWGLAGVPDTQYF.

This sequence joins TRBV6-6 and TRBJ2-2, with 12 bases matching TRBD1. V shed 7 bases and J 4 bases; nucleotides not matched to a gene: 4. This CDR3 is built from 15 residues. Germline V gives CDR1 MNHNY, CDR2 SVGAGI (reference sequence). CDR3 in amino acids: CASIPGQGATGELFF. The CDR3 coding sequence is TGTGCCAGCATTCCGGGACAGGGGGCCACCGGGGAGCTGTTTTTT.

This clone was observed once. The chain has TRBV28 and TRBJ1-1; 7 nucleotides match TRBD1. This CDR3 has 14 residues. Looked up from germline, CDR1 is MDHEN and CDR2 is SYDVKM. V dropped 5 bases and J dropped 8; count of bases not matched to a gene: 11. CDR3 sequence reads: CASSIPDRRGEAFF. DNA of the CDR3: TGTGCCAGCAGTATACCGGACAGGCGAGGGGAAGCTTTCTTT.

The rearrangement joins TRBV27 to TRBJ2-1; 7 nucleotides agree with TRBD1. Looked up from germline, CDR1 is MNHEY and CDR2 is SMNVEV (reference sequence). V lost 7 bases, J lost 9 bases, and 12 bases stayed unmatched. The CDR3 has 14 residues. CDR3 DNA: TGTGCCAGCACCCTCGACAGGGAATACGGTGAGCAGTTCTTC. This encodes CASTLDREYGEQFF.

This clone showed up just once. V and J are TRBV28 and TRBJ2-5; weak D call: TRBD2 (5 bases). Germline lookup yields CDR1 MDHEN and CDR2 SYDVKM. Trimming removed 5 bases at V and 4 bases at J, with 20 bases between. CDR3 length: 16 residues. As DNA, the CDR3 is TGTGCCAGCAGTCCGAAGCCAAGGCTAGCCGCAGAGACCCAGTACTTC. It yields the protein CASSPKPRLAAETQYF.

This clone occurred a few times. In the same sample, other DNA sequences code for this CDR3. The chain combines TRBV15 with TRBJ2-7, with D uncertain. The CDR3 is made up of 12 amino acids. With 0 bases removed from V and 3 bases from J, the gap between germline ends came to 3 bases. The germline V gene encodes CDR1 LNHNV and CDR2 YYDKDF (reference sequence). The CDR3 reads CATSRDLYEQYF. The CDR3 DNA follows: TGTGCCACCAGCAGAGATCTCTACGAGCAGTACTTC.

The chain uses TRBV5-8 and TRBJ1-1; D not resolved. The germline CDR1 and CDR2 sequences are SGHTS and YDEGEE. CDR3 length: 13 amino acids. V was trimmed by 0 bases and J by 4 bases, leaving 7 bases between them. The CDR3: CASSLGHPTEAFF. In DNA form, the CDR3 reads TGTGCCAGCAGCTTGGGACATCCCACTGAAGCTTTCTTT. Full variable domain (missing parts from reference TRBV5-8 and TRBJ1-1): EAGVTQSPTHLIKTRGQQATLRCSPISGHTSVYWYQQALGLGLQFLLWYDEGEERNRGNFPPRFSGRQFPNYSSELNVNALELEDSALYLCASSLGHPTEAFFGQGTRLTVV.

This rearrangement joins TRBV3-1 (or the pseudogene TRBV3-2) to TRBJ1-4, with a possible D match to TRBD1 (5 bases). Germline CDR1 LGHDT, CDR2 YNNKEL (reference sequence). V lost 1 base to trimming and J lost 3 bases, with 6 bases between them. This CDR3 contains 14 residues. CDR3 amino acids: CASSQARANEKLFF. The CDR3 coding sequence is TGTGCCAGCAGCCAAGCCAGGGCTAATGAAAAACTGTTTTTT.

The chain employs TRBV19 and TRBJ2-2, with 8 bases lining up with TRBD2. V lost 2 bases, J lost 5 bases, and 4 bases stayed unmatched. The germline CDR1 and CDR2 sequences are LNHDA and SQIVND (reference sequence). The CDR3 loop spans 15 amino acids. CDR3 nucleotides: TGTGCCAGTAGTATACGGGGGGGCCGGACCGGGGAGCTGTTTTTT. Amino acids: CASSIRGGRTGELFF.

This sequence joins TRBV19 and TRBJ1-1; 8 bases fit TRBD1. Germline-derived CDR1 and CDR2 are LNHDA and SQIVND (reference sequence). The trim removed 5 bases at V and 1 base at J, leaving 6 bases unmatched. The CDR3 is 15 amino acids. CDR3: CASSSTGGANTEAFF. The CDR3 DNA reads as TGTGCCAGTAGTTCTACAGGGGGGGCGAACACTGAAGCTTTCTTT.

The CDR3 nucleotides are TGTGCCAGCAGCTTAATCGCAGATACGCAGTATTTT. It translates to CASSLIADTQYF. The rearrangement links TRBV7-9 to TRBJ2-3, with D uncertain. From germline, CDR1 is SEHNR and CDR2 FQNEAQ (reference sequence). Trimming shortened V by 2 bases and J by 4 bases, and 4 bases separated the two germline ends. CDR3 size: 12 residues.

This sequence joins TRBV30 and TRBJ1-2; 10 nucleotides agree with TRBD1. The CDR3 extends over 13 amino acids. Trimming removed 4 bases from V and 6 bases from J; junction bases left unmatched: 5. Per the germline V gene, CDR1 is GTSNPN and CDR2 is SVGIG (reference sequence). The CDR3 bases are TGTGCCTGGAAGGACAGGGGGTATCATGGCTACACCTTC. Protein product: CAWKDRGYHGYTF.